This is a list of T cell receptor beta chains from one sample in a study of neoadjuvant anti-PD-1 for oral cavity cancer. TCRdb's table, derived via immunoSEQ multiplex PCR, lists solely in-frame clones and lacks some. This table holds 23,000 or so clones, 20% to 30% found once. The sequencing used tumor tissue, collected after nivolumab (anti-PD-1) treatment. The receptor source for this set is a person aged 35 to 85 with oral cavity squamous cell carcinoma. Both conserved end residues are part of each CDR3. D genes are given only for firm matches. The listing skips clone size in some rows; elsewhere it reads once, few, many or a size class.

J,size,V,D,CDR3,DNA
TRBJ2-3,.,TRBV7-9,TRBD2,CASSPASGRTDTQYF,TGTGCCAGCAGCCCGGCGAGCGGGAGAACAGATACGCAGTATTTT
TRBJ1-2,.,TRBV6-5,.,CASSYSPRGHYGYTF,TGTGCCAGCAGTTACTCGCCGAGGGGTCACTATGGCTACACCTTC
TRBJ2-3,.,TRBV4-1,.,CASSHPARERGDTQYF,TGCGCCAGCAGCCACCCCGCTAGGGAACGGGGAGATACGCAGTATTTT
TRBJ2-1,.,TRBV5-4,.,CASSLGGGRNEQFF,TGTGCCAGCAGCTTGGGGGGGGGCCGGAATGAGCAGTTCTTC
TRBJ1-1,.,TRBV5-1,.,CASSPNPFTLNTEAFF,TGCGCCAGCAGCCCGAACCCCTTTACATTGAACACTGAAGCTTTCTTT
TRBJ2-7,once,TRBV5-1,.,CASSSGTLPYEQYF,TGCGCCAGCAGCTCCGGGACGCTCCCCTACGAGCAGTACTTC
TRBJ2-4,.,TRBV5-1,.,CASSLVDGGLNIQYF,TGCGCCAGCAGCTTGGTAGACGGAGGCTTGAACATTCAGTACTTC
TRBJ2-5,few,TRBV2,TRBD2,CASRPLAGGLRGETQYF,TGTGCCAGCAGGCCACTAGCGGGAGGGTTAAGGGGAGAGACCCAGTACTTC
TRBJ2-5,.,TRBV30,.,CAWSVTGETQYF,TGTGCCTGGAGTGTGACAGGCGAGACCCAGTACTTC
TRBJ1-2,many,TRBV7-9,TRBD1,CASSRSTGVYGYTF,TGTGCCAGCAGCCGATCGACAGGGGTCTATGGCTACACCTTC
TRBJ2-1,.,TRBV14,TRBD2,CASSRPGTSGGYNEQFF,TGTGCCAGCAGCCGTCCCGGGACTAGCGGGGGTTACAATGAGCAGTTCTTC
TRBJ2-7,few,TRBV28,.,CASSLGHSYEQYF,TGTGCCAGCAGTTTAGGGCACTCCTACGAGCAGTACTTC
TRBJ2-7,.,TRBV5-1,.,CASSLRGAPPYEQYF,TGCGCCAGCAGCTTGCGGGGCGCTCCCCCCTACGAGCAGTACTTC
TRBJ1-5,few,TRBV11-1,.,CASSLGDNQPQHF,TGTGCCAGCAGCTTAGGGGACAATCAGCCCCAGCATTTT
TRBJ1-4,.,TRBV19,.,CASSAPLGRSEKLFF,TGTGCCAGTAGTGCCCCGTTAGGCCGAAGTGAAAAACTGTTTTTT
TRBJ1-5,.,TRBV2,TRBD1,CASSPQGENQPQHF,TGTGCCAGCAGCCCCCAGGGGGAGAATCAGCCCCAGCATTTT
TRBJ2-1,many,TRBV7-3,.,CASSTAASGAFYNEQFF,TGTGCCAGCAGCACTGCCGCCTCCGGGGCTTTCTACAATGAGCAGTTCTTC
TRBJ1-2,.,TRBV6-5,TRBD1,CASSYSGTGGLFGYTF,TGTGCCAGCAGTTACTCGGGGACAGGGGGCTTGTTTGGCTACACCTTC
TRBJ1-2,.,TRBV11-2,TRBD1,CASSAHRGSSGYTF,TGTGCCAGCAGCGCTCACAGGGGTTCTAGTGGCTACACCTTC
TRBJ2-7,.,TRBV5-1,TRBD1,CASSPDRAAEQYF,TGCGCCAGCAGCCCGGACAGGGCGGCCGAGCAGTACTTC
TRBJ1-5,few,TRBV7-8,.,CASSSGGLTGNQPQHF,TGTGCCAGCAGCTCCGGGGGGCTAACGGGCAATCAGCCCCAGCATTTT
TRBJ1-5,once,TRBV4-1,TRBD1,CASSQIKTGGNQPQHF,TGCGCCAGCAGCCAAATAAAGACAGGGGGCAATCAGCCCCAGCATTTT
TRBJ2-3,few,TRBV15,.,CATSREPGLLDTQYF,TGTGCCACCAGCAGAGAACCGGGACTTCTAGATACGCAGTATTTT